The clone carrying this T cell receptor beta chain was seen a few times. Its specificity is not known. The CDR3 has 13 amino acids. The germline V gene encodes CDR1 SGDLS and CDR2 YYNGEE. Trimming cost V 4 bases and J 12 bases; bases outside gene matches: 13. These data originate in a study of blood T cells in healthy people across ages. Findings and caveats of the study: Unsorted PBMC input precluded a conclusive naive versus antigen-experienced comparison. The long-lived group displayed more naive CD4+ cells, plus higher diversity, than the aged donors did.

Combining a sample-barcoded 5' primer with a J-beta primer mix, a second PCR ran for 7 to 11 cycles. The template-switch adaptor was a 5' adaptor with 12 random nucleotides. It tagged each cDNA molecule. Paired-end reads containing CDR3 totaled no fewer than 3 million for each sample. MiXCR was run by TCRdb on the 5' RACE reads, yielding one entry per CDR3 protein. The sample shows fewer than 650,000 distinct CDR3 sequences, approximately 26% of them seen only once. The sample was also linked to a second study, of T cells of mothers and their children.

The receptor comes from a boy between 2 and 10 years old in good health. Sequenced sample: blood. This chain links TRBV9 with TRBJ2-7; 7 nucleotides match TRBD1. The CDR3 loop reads CASSPTTGDPVYF. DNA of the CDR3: TGTGCCAGCAGCCCCACCACAGGGGACCCCGTGTACTTC.